The present T cell receptor (beta chain) was sequenced within a study of control samples from healthy donors and cancer patients. This clone was seen a single time. Measured with immunoSEQ multiplex PCR; TCRdb has only the in-frame clones, and not every one. Of around 99,000 clones listed, approximately 90% are singletons. The CDR3 has 16 amino acids. Germline V lookup: CDR1 SGHNT, CDR2 YYREEE (reference sequence). V trimming: 4 bases; J trimming: 4 bases; junction bases outside the gene matches: 11. V is TRBV5-4 and J is TRBJ2-3; 8 bases fit TRBD2. Sequencing was performed on blood. This clonotype originated in a human donor in good health. The donor label of this sample is uncertain. This CDR3 reads CASSPGGAGGSDTQYF. CDR3 in DNA: TGTGCCAGCAGCCCCGGCGGGGCGGGGGGCTCAGATACGCAGTATTTT.